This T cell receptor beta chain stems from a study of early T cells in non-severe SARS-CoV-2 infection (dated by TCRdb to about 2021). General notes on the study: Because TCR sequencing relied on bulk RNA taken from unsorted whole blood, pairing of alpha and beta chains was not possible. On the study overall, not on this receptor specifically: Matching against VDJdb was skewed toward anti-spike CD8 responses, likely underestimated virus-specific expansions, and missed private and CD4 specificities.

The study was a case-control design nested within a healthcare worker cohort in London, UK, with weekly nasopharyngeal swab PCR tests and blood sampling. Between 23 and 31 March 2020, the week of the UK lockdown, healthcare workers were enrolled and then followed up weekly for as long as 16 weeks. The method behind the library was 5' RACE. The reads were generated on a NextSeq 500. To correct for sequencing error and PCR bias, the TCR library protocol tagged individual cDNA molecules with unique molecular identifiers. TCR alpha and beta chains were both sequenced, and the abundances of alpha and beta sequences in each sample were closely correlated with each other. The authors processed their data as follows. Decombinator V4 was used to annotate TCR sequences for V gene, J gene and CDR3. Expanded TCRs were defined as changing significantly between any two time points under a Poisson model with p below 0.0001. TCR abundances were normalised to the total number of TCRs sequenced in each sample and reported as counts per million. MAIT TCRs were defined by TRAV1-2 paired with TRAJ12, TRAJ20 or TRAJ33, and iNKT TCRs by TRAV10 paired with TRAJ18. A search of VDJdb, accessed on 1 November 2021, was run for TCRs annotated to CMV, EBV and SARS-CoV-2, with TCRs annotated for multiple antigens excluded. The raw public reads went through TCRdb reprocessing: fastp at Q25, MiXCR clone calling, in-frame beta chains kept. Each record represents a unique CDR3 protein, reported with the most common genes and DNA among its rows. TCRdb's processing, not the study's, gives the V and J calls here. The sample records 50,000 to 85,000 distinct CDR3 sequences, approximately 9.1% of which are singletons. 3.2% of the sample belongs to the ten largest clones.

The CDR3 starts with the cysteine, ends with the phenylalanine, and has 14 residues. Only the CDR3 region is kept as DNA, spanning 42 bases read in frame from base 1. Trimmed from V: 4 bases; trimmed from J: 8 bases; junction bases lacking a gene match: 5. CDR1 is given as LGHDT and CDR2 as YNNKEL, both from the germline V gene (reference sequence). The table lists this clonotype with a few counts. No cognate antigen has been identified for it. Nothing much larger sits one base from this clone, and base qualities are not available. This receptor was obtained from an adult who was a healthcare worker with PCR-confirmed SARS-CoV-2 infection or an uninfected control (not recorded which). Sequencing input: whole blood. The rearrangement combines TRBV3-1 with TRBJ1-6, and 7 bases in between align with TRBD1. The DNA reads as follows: TGTGCCAGCAGCCCAGCCAGGGGGGATTCACCCCTCCACTTT. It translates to CASSPARGDSPLHF. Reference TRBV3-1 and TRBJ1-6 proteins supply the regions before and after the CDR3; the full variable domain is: DTAVSQTPKYLVTQMGNDKSIKCEQNLGHDTMYWYKQDSKKFLKIMFSYNNKELIINETVPNRFSPKSPDKAHLNLHINSLELGDSAVYFCASSPARGDSPLHFGNGTRLTVT.